This T cell receptor beta chain was profiled in a study of cytomegalovirus exposure and HLA in healthy donors. Study results and limitations: A later analysis reportedly found that, within productive TCRs, an Asian-associated ancestry cluster had fewer N-insertions than the mean observed across the approximately 690 donors. Relative to equally common others, HLA-associated TCR beta chains showed greater clonal expansion in a later analysis. Later on, an analysis showed TCR association rates differing by HLA locus, with DRB1 the most and HLA-C the fewest. V- and J-gene trimming in TCR beta was tied to a missense DCLRE1C variant by an analysis performed later.

PCR employed 60 Vbeta and 13 Jbeta primers. This table comes from immunoSEQ multiplex PCR, and its TCRdb copy is limited to in-frame clones, with some not included. The table shows roughly 250,000 clones, with 84% occurring only once. V shed 4 bases and J 4 bases; nucleotides not matched to a gene: 8. This CDR3 has 17 amino acids. Germline V CDR1 and CDR2: SGHNT, YYREEE (reference sequence). This clone was recorded once. As yet, its antigen is unknown. Sequencing input: PBMCs. The gene calls are TRBV5-4 and TRBJ2-1, with TRBD2 identical over 13 bases. This clonotype was obtained from a middle-aged woman in good health and CMV-seropositive. The CDR3 region has the DNA TGTGCCAGCAGCAGACTAGCGGGAGGAATACTTTACAATGAGCAGTTCTTC. This sequence encodes CASSRLAGGILYNEQFF.